This T cell receptor (beta chain) was identified during a study of blood T cell repertoires in COVID-19. Sequenced by immunoSEQ multiplex PCR; TCRdb stores in-frame clones only, minus some. There are around 130,000 clones in the sample; 80% to 90% occur only once, and about 2.2% lies in the top ten. Germline CDR1 is LNHDA and CDR2 is SQIVND (reference sequence). With V trimmed by 4 bases and J by 1 base, 4 bases remained unmatched. The CDR3 is made up of 14 amino acids. The sample comprised PBMCs or T cells enriched from blood (not recorded which). The receptor was isolated from a man in his forties or fifties with acute COVID-19. The chain has TRBV19 and TRBJ2-7; 7 bases are shared with TRBD2. The CDR3, as DNA: TGTGCCAGTAGTACTAGCGGATCATCCTACGAGCAGTACTTC. Protein: CASSTSGSSYEQYF.